Following are 21 T cell receptor beta chains from one sample sequenced in a study of T cell responses to AZD1222 COVID-19 vaccine. Produced via immunoSEQ multiplex PCR; TCRdb's table is partial and in-frame only. The sample holds around 120,000 clones, roughly 85% seen once. The sample was peripheral blood, taken on day 0 of MenACWY control vaccination. Receptors were obtained from an adult in good health.

J is TRBJ2-7 and V is TRBV29-1, with D unclear. V lost 4 bases and J lost 6, with 19 bases in between. The CDR3 totals 14 residues. Germline V lookup: CDR1 SQVTM, CDR2 ANQGSEA. CDR3 nucleotide sequence: TGCAGCGTTGCACCTGATCCATACCCTTCCGAGCAGTACTTC. This sequence encodes CSVAPDPYPSEQYF.

The V call is TRBV25-1, the J call TRBJ1-5; D is possibly TRBD1 (5 bases). The ends were cut back, 3 bases at V and 7 bases at J, with 7 bases in the middle. From germline, CDR1 is MGHDK and CDR2 SYGVNS. This CDR3 spans 12 amino acids. The CDR3 is CASSEGGQPQHF. Here the CDR3 DNA reads TGTGCCAGCAGTGAGGGGGGACAGCCCCAGCATTTT. Filled out from reference TRBV25-1 and TRBJ1-5, the complete variable domain reads EADIYQTPRYLVIGTGKKITLECSQTMGHDKMYWYQQDPGMELHLIHYSYGVNSTEKGDLSSESTVSRIRTEHFPLTLESARPSHTSQYLCASSEGGQPQHFGDGTRLSIL.

The chain couples TRBV9 to TRBJ2-1, with unresolved D. Looked up from germline, CDR1 is SGDLS and CDR2 is YYNGEE. Trimming took off 4 bases at V and 3 bases at J, with 11 bases between the two ends. This CDR3 is 14 amino acids long. The CDR3 DNA sequence: TGTGCCAGCAGCCAAAAACCTGTCTACAATGAGCAGTTCTTC. Residues: CASSQKPVYNEQFF.

CDR3 coding DNA: TGTGCCAGCAGCTTAGTGGGAGATACGCAGTATTTT. Amino acids: CASSLVGDTQYF. The rearrangement links TRBV7-9 to TRBJ2-3; D uncertain. Trimming took 1 base from V and 5 from J, leaving 4 bases between them. CDR1 is SEHNR, CDR2 FQNEAQ, per germline (reference sequence). The CDR3 is 12 residues long.

The chain uses TRBV29-1 and TRBJ1-2; D gene ambiguous. V was clipped by 1 base and J by 3 bases, with 3 bases between them. This CDR3 is built from 11 residues. Looked up from germline, CDR1 is SQVTM and CDR2 is ANQGSEA. As DNA, the CDR3 is TGCAGCGTTGAAGTTGACTATGGCTACACCTTC. This sequence encodes CSVEVDYGYTF.

The chain couples TRBV3-1 (or the pseudogene TRBV3-2) to TRBJ2-5; D is undetermined. The V gene's germline CDR1 is LGHDT and CDR2 YNNKEL (reference sequence). The ends were cut back, 4 bases at V and 3 bases at J, with 12 bases in the middle. CDR3 length: 14 amino acids. The CDR3 nucleotides are TGTGCCAGCAGCCGTAACCCCCACAAAGAGACCCAGTACTTC. Its protein product is CASSRNPHKETQYF.

This chain joins TRBV5-1 and TRBJ2-1, with 7 bases matching TRBD1. Losses at the gene ends were 0 bases for V and 7 bases for J; bases not matched to a gene: 7. This CDR3 region has 15 residues. The germline CDR1 and CDR2 sequences are SGHRS and YFSETQ. The CDR3 spells CASSLVAGGRNEQFF. In DNA form, the CDR3 reads TGCGCCAGCAGCTTGGTCGCAGGGGGAAGAAATGAGCAGTTCTTC.

The rearrangement joins TRBV5-1 to TRBJ1-1, with TRBD1 as a possible D gene (5 bases). The V gene lost 4 bases and the J gene lost 10 bases, with 17 bases spanning the gap. Germline values: CDR1 SGHRS, CDR2 YFSETQ. The CDR3 length is 13 residues. The CDR3 region has the DNA TGCGCCAGCAGCCTTAACAGGTATTCGGTAGCTTTCTTT. Its translation: CASSLNRYSVAFF.

The V and J genes are TRBV5-1 and TRBJ2-7, with TRBD1 as a possible D gene (7 bases). Germline loops: CDR1 SGHRS, CDR2 YFSETQ. The CDR3 spans 15 residues. The V end lost 1 base, the J end lost 1 base, and 12 bases lay between the germline ends. In nucleotides, the CDR3 is TGCGCCAGCAGCTTGCAGGCAGGGGGGTCCTACGAGCAGTACTTC. Its protein is CASSLQAGGSYEQYF. The full variable domain, its missing parts supplied by reference TRBV5-1 and TRBJ2-7, is KAGVTQTPRYLIKTRGQQVTLSCSPISGHRSVSWYQQTPGQGLQFLFEYFSETQRNKGNFPGRFSGRQFSNSRSEMNVSTLELGDSALYLCASSLQAGGSYEQYFGPGTRLTVT.

The J gene is TRBJ1-5, the V gene TRBV19, with 7 bases aligning to TRBD1. Germline CDR1 is LNHDA and CDR2 is SQIVND (reference sequence). The CDR3 spans 14 residues. The J segment lost 7 bases and the V segment lost 7 bases, leaving 10 bases of the junction unmatched. CDR3 coding DNA: TGTGCCAGTACCCTCGGGACAGCGGCGCAGCCCCAGCATTTT. Encoded protein: CASTLGTAAQPQHF.

The V gene is TRBV10-3, the J gene TRBJ1-1; D not resolved. From germline, CDR1 is ENHRY and CDR2 SYGVKD. The germline V and J ends were trimmed by 6 bases and 1 base, with 15 bases remaining between them. The CDR3 contains 15 residues. CDR3: CAIRETGVANTEAFF. The CDR3 DNA is TGTGCCATCAGGGAGACCGGGGTTGCGAACACTGAAGCTTTCTTT.

The rearrangement links TRBV3-1 (or the pseudogene TRBV3-2) to TRBJ2-7; tentative D call: TRBD2 (5 bases). The CDR3 loop spans 17 amino acids. V was clipped by 2 bases and J by 0 bases, with 17 bases between them. CDR1 and CDR2 (germline): LGHDT, YNNKEL (reference sequence). This CDR3 reads CASSQPGKVSSSYEQYF. The CDR3 DNA reads as TGTGCCAGCAGCCAACCCGGGAAAGTTTCAAGCTCCTACGAGCAGTACTTC.

The J gene is TRBJ2-3, the V gene TRBV5-6; possible D gene TRBD2, 5 bases. Trimming removed 0 bases from V and 2 bases from J, with 13 bases in between. The CDR3 covers 16 residues. Germline CDR1 SGHDT, CDR2 YYEEEE. This chain's CDR3 is CASSLDFERFTDTQYF. Here the CDR3 DNA reads TGTGCCAGCAGCTTGGACTTCGAGCGGTTCACAGATACGCAGTATTTT.

The chain carries TRBV5-5 and TRBJ2-1; TRBD2 might be the D (6 bases). Germline lookup yields CDR1 SGHKS and CDR2 YYEKEE (reference sequence). The CDR3 has 15 amino acids. Deletions cut 6 bases from V and 0 bases from J, with 13 bases between. CDR3 protein: CASISRGLSYNEQFF. The CDR3 coding sequence is TGTGCCAGCATCTCCCGGGGACTCTCCTACAATGAGCAGTTCTTC.

The rearrangement joins TRBV5-4 to TRBJ1-1; D gene ambiguous. Germline CDR1 and CDR2: SGHNT and YYREEE (reference sequence). CDR3 length equals 12 residues. V was clipped by 3 bases and J by 4 bases, with 7 bases between them. CDR3 region: CASSSRATEAFF. The CDR3 region has the DNA TGTGCCAGCAGCTCGCGGGCCACTGAAGCTTTCTTT. The complete variable domain, with remaining parts taken from reference TRBV5-4 and TRBJ1-1, reads ETGVTQSPTHLIKTRGQQVTLRCSSQSGHNTVSWYQQALGQGPQFIFQYYREEENGRGNFPPRFSGLQFPNYSSELNVNALELDDSALYLCASSSRATEAFFGQGTRLTVV.

The genes are TRBV5-1 and TRBJ2-1; 11 nucleotides align to TRBD2. The J segment lost 8 bases and the V segment lost 7 bases, leaving 8 bases of the junction unmatched. Germline CDR1 and CDR2: SGHRS and YFSETQ. CDR3 size: 14 residues. The CDR3, as DNA: TGCGCCAGCGGAACTAGCGGGAGTTTCGATGAGCAGTTCTTC. Its translation is CASGTSGSFDEQFF.

The V and J genes are TRBV9 and TRBJ1-1; 7 bases line up with TRBD1. CDR3 length: 16 amino acids. V trimming: 4 bases; J trimming: 2 bases; junction bases outside the gene matches: 11. Germline V gene sequence: CDR1 SGDLS, CDR2 YYNGEE. DNA of the CDR3: TGTGCCAGCAGCCCGGGGGACAGAAAGGAAAACACTGAAGCTTTCTTT. This gives the protein CASSPGDRKENTEAFF. Supplemented by reference TRBV9 and TRBJ1-1, the full variable domain reads DSGVTQTPKHLITATGQRVTLRCSPRSGDLSVYWYQQSLDQGLQFLIQYYNGEERAKGNILERFSAQQFPDLHSELNLSSLELGDSALYFCASSPGDRKENTEAFFGQGTRLTVV.

The chain is built from TRBV28 and TRBJ1-2; D unclear. Germline V gives CDR1 MDHEN, CDR2 SYDVKM. The CDR3 spans 13 residues. Trimming left V 4 bases short and J 4 bases short, with 10 bases between. CDR3 region: CASSSGSLYGYTF. The CDR3 DNA follows: TGTGCCAGCAGTTCCGGGTCCCTCTATGGCTACACCTTC.

The chain carries TRBV7-6 and TRBJ1-6; no clear D gene. Trimming stripped 2 bases from V and 6 bases from J, with 11 bases between. CDR1 SGHVS and CDR2 FNYEAQ come from the germline V gene. The CDR3 has 15 amino acids. The chain's CDR3 is CASSLRSFSNSPLHF. In DNA, the CDR3 is TGTGCCAGCAGCTTAAGGAGCTTCTCTAATTCACCCCTCCACTTT.

The chain is built from TRBV21-1 and TRBJ2-7; the table's D call TRBD1 went unverified against the DNA. TRBV21-1 is assigned pseudogene status. The CDR3 has 17 residues. CDR3 nucleotide sequence: TGTGCCAGCAGCAAAGGGGTGGGCCAGGGCTACAACTACGAGCAGTACTTC. Its translation: CASSKGVGQGYNYEQYF.

The chain employs TRBV6-5 and TRBJ2-7, with 9 bases identical to TRBD1. V was pared by 2 bases and J by 4 bases, with 3 bases of the junction left unmatched. CDR3 size: 14 residues. Germline V CDR1 and CDR2: MNHEY, SVGAGI. The CDR3 bases are TGTGCCAGCAGTTACCGGACAGGGGAATACGAGCAGTACTTC. This encodes CASSYRTGEYEQYF.